The 9 T cell receptor beta chains listed next were all sequenced from one sample in a study of shared clonotypes between healthy human individuals (TCRdb year 2020). The receptor library was made with the immunoSEQ multiplex PCR assay. In its TCRdb copy, this immuneACCESS table keeps in-frame sequences only and misses some clones. Where compared with another copy, unresolved V genes explain less than half of these, and the others have no known cause. Counted in this sample were some 2 million clones; less than 95% of them appeared once. The ten largest clones capture approximately 1.2% of the sample. CD8 naive samples consisted of CD45RO-negative cells that were positively selected for CCR7, yielding a CD45RA+CCR7+ population without TemRA cells. Sequenced sample: naive CD8+ T cells sorted from blood. The cell subset or site tag for this specimen amounts to: CD45RA+CCR7+. Every receptor here comes from a man between 18 and 29 years old in good health.

The chain links TRBV27 to TRBJ2-3; 8 positions match TRBD1. The CDR3 is 14 residues long. V lost 10 bases to trimming and J lost 8 bases; unmatched junction nucleotides: 14. The germline V gene has CDR1 MNHEY and CDR2 SMNVEV (reference sequence). Written as DNA, the CDR3 is TGTGCCACCCAAGGGGGAGGAGGACAGGGTACGCAGTATTTT. This sequence encodes CATQGGGGQGTQYF.

This chain joins TRBV14 and TRBJ2-4; 10 bases agree with TRBD2. V gave up 3 bases and J gave up 0 bases; unmatched junction bases: 11. The CDR3 spans 19 residues. From germline, CDR1 is SGHDN and CDR2 FVKESK. The CDR3 sequence is CASSHPPGLADLAKNIQYF. DNA for the CDR3: TGTGCCAGCAGCCACCCTCCTGGACTAGCGGATTTAGCCAAAAACATTCAGTACTTC. The variable domain in full, with the rest retrieved from reference TRBV14 and TRBJ2-4, is EAGVTQFPSHSVIEKGQTVTLRCDPISGHDNLYWYRRVMGKEIKFLLHFVKESKQDESGMPNNRFLAERTGGTYSTLKVQPAELEDSGVYFCASSHPPGLADLAKNIQYFGAGTRLSVL.

The chain carries TRBV9 and TRBJ2-7; 8 nucleotides agree with TRBD1. The CDR3 covers 13 residues. V gave up 3 bases and J gave up 7 bases; unmatched junction bases: 6. CDR1 SGDLS and CDR2 YYNGEE come from the germline V gene. The CDR3 nucleotides read TGTGCCAGCAGCGCGGGGACAGGTCAAGAGCAGTACTTC. This codes for CASSAGTGQEQYF.

Points on this clone: The sample contains more than one DNA sequence encoding this CDR3. This rearrangement joins TRBV6-5 to TRBJ1-2; a possible D gene is TRBD1 (6 bases). Germline-derived CDR1 and CDR2 are MNHEY and SVGAGI. This CDR3 has 15 amino acids. V lost 0 bases and J lost 0, with 8 bases in between. CDR3 residues: CASSYSTGPNYGYTF. CDR3 coding DNA: TGTGCCAGCAGTTACTCGACAGGTCCTAACTATGGCTACACCTTC.

This chain uses TRBV10-1 with TRBJ2-2; D may be TRBD2 (6 bases). Germline CDR1 is WNHNN and CDR2 is SYGVQD (reference sequence). The V end was cut by 6 bases, the J end by 6 bases, with 8 bases between. The length of the CDR3 is 12 residues. Written as DNA, the CDR3 is TGCGCCAGCAGCGGGGGACCCGGGGAGCTGTTTTTT. Translated: CASSGGPGELFF.

The CDR3 is CASSSPSGKETQYF. CDR3 nucleotide sequence: TGTGCCAGCAGTTCCCCTAGCGGGAAAGAGACCCAGTACTTC. V is TRBV11-2 and J is TRBJ2-5; 9 nucleotides align to TRBD2. This CDR3 is 14 amino acids long. V trimming: 6 bases; J trimming: 3 bases; junction bases outside the gene matches: 5. Germline assignment: CDR1 SGHAT and CDR2 FQNNGV.

The gene calls are TRBV11-3 and TRBJ2-4; D is perhaps TRBD2 (6 bases). The germline gives CDR1 SGHNT, CDR2 YENEEA. The V end lost 3 bases, the J end lost 8 bases, and 11 bases lay between the germline ends. This CDR3 spans 13 amino acids. The CDR3 sequence is CASSLVGGDIQYF. The CDR3 DNA reads TGTGCCAGCAGCTTGGTAGGAGGGGACATTCAGTACTTC.

In regard to this clone: Other DNA sequences in the same sample also yield this CDR3. The chain joins TRBV11-2 to TRBJ2-7, with D perhaps TRBD1 (6 bases). The V gene's germline CDR1 is SGHAT and CDR2 FQNNGV. The CDR3 is made up of 14 amino acids. The V end was cut by 0 bases, the J end by 4 bases, with 10 bases between. Here the CDR3 reads CASSLDRGWYEQYF. In DNA, the CDR3 is TGTGCCAGCAGCTTAGACAGGGGCTGGTACGAGCAGTACTTC.

The rearrangement uses TRBV28 and TRBJ2-3; TRBD2 agrees at 7 bases. V was clipped by 6 bases and J by 5 bases; unmatched bases: 8. CDR3 size: 14 residues. The germline gives CDR1 MDHEN, CDR2 SYDVKM. This CDR3 reads CASSPFGEGDTQYF. The CDR3 DNA reads TGTGCCAGCAGCCCCTTCGGGGAGGGAGATACGCAGTATTTT.